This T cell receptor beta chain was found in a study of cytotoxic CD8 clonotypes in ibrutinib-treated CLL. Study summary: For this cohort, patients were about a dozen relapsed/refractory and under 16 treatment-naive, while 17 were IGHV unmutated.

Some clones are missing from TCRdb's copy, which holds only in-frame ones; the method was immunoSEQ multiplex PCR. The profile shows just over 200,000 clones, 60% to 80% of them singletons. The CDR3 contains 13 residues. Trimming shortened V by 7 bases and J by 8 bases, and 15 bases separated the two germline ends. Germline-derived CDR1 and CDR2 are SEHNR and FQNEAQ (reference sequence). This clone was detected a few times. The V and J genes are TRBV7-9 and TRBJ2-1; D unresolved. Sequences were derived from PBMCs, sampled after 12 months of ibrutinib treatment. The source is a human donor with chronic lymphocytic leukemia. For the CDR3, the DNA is TGTGCCAGCACCAAGTCCCGAATCGATGAGCAGTTCTTC. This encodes CASTKSRIDEQFF.